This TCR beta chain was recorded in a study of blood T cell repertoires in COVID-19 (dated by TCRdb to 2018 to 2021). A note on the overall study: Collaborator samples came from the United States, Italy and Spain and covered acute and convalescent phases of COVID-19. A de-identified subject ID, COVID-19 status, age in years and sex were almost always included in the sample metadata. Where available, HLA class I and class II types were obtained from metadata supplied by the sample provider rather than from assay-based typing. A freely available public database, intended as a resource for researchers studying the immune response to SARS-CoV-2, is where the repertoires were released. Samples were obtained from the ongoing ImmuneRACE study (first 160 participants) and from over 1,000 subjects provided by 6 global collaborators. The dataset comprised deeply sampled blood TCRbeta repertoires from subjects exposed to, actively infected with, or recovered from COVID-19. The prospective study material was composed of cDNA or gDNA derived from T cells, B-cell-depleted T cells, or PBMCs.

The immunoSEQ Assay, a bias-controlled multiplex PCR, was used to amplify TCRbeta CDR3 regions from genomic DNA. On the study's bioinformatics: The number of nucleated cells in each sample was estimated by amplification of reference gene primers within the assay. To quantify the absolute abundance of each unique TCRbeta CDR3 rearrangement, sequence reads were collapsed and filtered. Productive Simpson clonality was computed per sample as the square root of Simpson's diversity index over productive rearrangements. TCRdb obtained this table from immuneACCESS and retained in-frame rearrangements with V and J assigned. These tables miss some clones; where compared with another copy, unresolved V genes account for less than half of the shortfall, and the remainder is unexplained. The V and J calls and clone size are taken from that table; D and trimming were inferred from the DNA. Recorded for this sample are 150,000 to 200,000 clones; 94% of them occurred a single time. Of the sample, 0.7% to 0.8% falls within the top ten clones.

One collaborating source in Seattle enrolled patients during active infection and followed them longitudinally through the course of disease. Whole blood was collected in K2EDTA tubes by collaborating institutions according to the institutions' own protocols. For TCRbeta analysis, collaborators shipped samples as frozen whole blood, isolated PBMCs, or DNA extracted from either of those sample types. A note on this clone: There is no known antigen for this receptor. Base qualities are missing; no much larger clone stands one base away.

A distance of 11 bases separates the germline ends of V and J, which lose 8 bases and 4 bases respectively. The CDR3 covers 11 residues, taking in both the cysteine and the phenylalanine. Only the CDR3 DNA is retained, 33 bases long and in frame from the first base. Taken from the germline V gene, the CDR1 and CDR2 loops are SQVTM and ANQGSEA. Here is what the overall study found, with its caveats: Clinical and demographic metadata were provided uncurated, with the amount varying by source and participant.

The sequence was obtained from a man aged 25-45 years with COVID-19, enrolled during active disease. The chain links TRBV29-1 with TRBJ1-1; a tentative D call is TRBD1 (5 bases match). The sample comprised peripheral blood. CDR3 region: CSYLQGTEAFF. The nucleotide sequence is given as TGCAGCTATCTCCAGGGCACTGAAGCTTTCTTT.